What follows are 9 T cell receptor beta chains derived from one specimen sequenced in a study of Tregs in tolerant kidney transplant recipients (dated by TCRdb to 2018 to 2020). Transplants used related donors with nonmyeloablative bone marrow transplantation; mixed chimerism was transient in the human trials. The library was prepared using the immunoSEQ multiplex PCR assay. Held by TCRdb, this immuneACCESS table contains in-frame sequences only and omits some clones. Under half of the omission traces to an unresolved V gene where checked; the cause of the rest is unknown. The sample table lists 50,000 or so clones, 90% to 95% of them with a count of one. Roughly 15% of the sample rests with the top ten. Source: CD8+ T cells from blood (PBMCs), taken 24 months after the transplant. These receptors came from a human patient who received a combined kidney and bone marrow transplant. A transplant means some T cells may be of graft donor rather than patient origin.

This chain links TRBV4-1 with TRBJ2-5, with 12 bases that match TRBD2. Germline trimming cut 4 bases from V and 3 bases from J; bases unmatched to any gene: 0. The CDR3 spans 14 residues. Germline lookup yields CDR1 MGHRA and CDR2 YSYEKL. The CDR3 DNA reads TGCGCCAGCAGCCGACTAGCGGGGGAAGAGACCCAGTACTTC. Translation: CASSRLAGEETQYF.

The chain carries TRBV7-9 and TRBJ2-2; D perhaps matches TRBD1 (7 bases). CDR3 size: 15 residues. Germline CDR1 SEHNR, CDR2 FQNEAQ (reference sequence). The V and J ends lost 7 bases and 2 bases respectively, with 14 bases between them. This CDR3 is CASNSGGPNTGELFF. In DNA, the CDR3 is TGTGCCAGCAACTCAGGGGGGCCTAACACCGGGGAGCTGTTTTTT.

This chain links TRBV14 with TRBJ2-3, with D possibly being TRBD1 (5 bases). This CDR3 is built from 15 residues. Per the germline V gene, CDR1 is SGHDN and CDR2 is FVKESK. Deletions cut 1 base from V and 10 bases from J, with 18 bases between. The chain's CDR3 is CASSQARGHPHAQYF. CDR3 coding DNA: TGTGCCAGCAGCCAAGCTCGCGGACACCCCCATGCGCAGTATTTT.

The chain carries TRBV7-2 and TRBJ2-7; D is uncertain. V lost 1 base and J lost 0, with 4 bases in between. Germline V CDR1 and CDR2: SGHTA, FQGNSA. CDR3 length equals 13 residues. CDR3 loop: CASSLDSSYEQYF. The DNA for the CDR3 is TGTGCCAGCAGCTTAGACAGCTCCTACGAGCAGTACTTC.

The J gene is TRBJ1-1, the V gene TRBV6-5; D not resolved. V was trimmed by 5 bases and J by 1 base, leaving 11 bases between them. The CDR3 runs to 14 residues. From germline, CDR1 is MNHEY and CDR2 SVGAGI. Here the CDR3 DNA reads TGTGCCAGCAGTCCACGGGGAGGGAACACTGAAGCTTTCTTT. Protein sequence: CASSPRGGNTEAFF.

The V gene is TRBV5-5, the J gene TRBJ1-5, with TRBD1 as a possible D gene (6 bases). Germline V gives CDR1 SGHKS, CDR2 YYEKEE (reference sequence). CDR3 length: 15 amino acids. The V end lost 1 base, the J end lost 6 bases, and 14 bases lay between the germline ends. The CDR3 DNA reads TGTGCCAGCAGCTTGACAGGGCTGAAAGGTCAGCCCCAGCATTTT. This sequence encodes CASSLTGLKGQPQHF.

The chain couples TRBV4-1 to TRBJ2-1, with 10 nucleotides matching TRBD2. Germline V CDR1 and CDR2: MGHRA, YSYEKL. The CDR3 covers 15 residues. Trimming took 3 bases from V and 4 from J; bases not matched to a gene: 3. The CDR3 DNA sequence: TGCGCCAGCAGCCATACTAGCGGGACTTACAATGAGCAGTTCTTC. This codes for CASSHTSGTYNEQFF.

The CDR3 DNA reads TGTGCCAGCAGCTTCGCTCAAGGACAGGATTACGAGCAGTACTTC. Translation: CASSFAQGQDYEQYF. The chain combines TRBV5-6 with TRBJ2-7, with 7 bases identical to TRBD1. Trimming at V came to 2 bases and at J to 4 bases, leaving 9 bases not matched to a gene. The CDR3 length is 15 residues. CDR1 SGHDT and CDR2 YYEEEE come from the germline V gene.

This chain connects TRBV9 to TRBJ2-5; D not resolved. This CDR3 region has 11 residues. Germline lookup yields CDR1 SGDLS and CDR2 YYNGEE. V lost 2 bases to trimming and J lost 9 bases, with 8 bases between them. The CDR3 sequence is CASSVGSAQYF. The DNA of the CDR3 is TGTGCCAGCAGCGTCGGGTCGGCCCAGTACTTC.